This T cell receptor beta chain was captured by sequencing in a study of OX40 agonist ivuxolimab in advanced cancers. Background on the study: Dose-escalation cases comprised hepatocellular carcinoma, melanoma, renal cell or head and neck cancer. General study points: Clonal expansion was seen in CD4+ and CD8+ blood T cells by week 6 at 0.1 to 3.0 mg/kg. Relative to CD4+ cells, CD8+ T cells on average had more expanded clones.

A remark on this clone: Its antigen is unknown.

TCRdb's table, derived via immunoSEQ multiplex PCR, lists solely in-frame clones and lacks some. Found here are around 75,000 clones, 88% of them singletons; the top ten hold approximately 2.1%. The receptor comes from an adult with an advanced solid tumor such as melanoma, head and neck, liver or kidney cancer. This specimen was CD4+ or CD8+ T cells sorted from blood, taken in a trial of the OX40 agonist ivuxolimab.

CDR3 region: CAWRSRDRGYGYTF. The CDR3 region has the DNA TGTGCCTGGAGATCCCGGGACAGGGGTTACGGCTACACCTTC. The chain is built from TRBV30 and TRBJ1-2; TRBD1 matches 10 bases. CDR3 size: 14 residues. Germline CDR1 and CDR2: GTSNPN and SVGIG (reference sequence). J gave up 8 bases and V 3 bases, and 9 bases lay outside the gene matches.